The sequence of this T cell receptor beta chain was determined in a study of cytomegalovirus exposure and HLA in healthy donors. Findings of the study overall: In a later analysis, compared with equally common non-associated chains, HLA-associated beta chains were more expanded.

The PCR made use of 60 Vbeta and 13 Jbeta primers. Profiled with immunoSEQ multiplex PCR; TCRdb holds only in-frame clones, not every one. The sample has 220,000 or so clones; approximately 68% are singletons. In this sample, this clone turned up a few times. As yet, its antigen is unknown. CDR1 and CDR2 from the germline V gene are SNHLY and FYNNEI. The V and J ends lost 4 bases and 8 bases respectively, with 17 bases between them. This CDR3 contains 14 residues. This receptor was obtained from a woman aged 25 to 39 in good health and CMV-seronegative. This chain uses TRBV2 with TRBJ1-2, with D uncertain. The sequencing input was PBMCs. The DNA for the CDR3 is TGTGCCAGCAGTGGCCCTGACACAATTCGCGGCTACACCTTC. It encodes CASSGPDTIRGYTF. Variable domain in full (rest from reference TRBV2 and TRBJ1-2): EPEVTQTPSHQVTQMGQEVILRCVPISNHLYFYWYRQILGQKVEFLVSFYNNEISEKSEIFDDQFSVERPDGSNFTLKIRSTKLEDSAMYFCASSGPDTIRGYTFGSGTRLTVV.